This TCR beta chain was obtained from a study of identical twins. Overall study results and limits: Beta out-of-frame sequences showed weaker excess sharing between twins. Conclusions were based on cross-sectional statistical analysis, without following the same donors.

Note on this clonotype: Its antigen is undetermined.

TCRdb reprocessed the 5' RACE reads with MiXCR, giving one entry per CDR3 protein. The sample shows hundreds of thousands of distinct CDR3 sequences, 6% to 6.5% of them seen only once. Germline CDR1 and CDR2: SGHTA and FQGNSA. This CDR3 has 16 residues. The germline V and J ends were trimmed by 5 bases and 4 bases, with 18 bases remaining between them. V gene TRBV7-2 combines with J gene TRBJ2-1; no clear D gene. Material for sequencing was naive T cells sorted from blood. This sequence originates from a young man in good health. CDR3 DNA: TGTGCCAGCAGCCCCAGTTCCGGCCGAACATACAATGAGCAGTTCTTC. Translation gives CASSPSSGRTYNEQFF.